The clone carrying this TCR beta chain appeared once. The antigen is undetermined. TCRdb's table, derived via immunoSEQ multiplex PCR, lists solely in-frame clones and lacks some. The table has about 91,000 clones, around 97% seen once. These data originate in a study of siplizumab effects on memory and regulatory T cells. Overall study findings and caveats: To unstimulated subsets, only a minor fraction of alloreactive clones could be mapped. There appeared to be greater diversity in naive T cells than in memory cells, and naive T cells seemed major contributors to the alloresponse. Treg origin accounted for an average of nearly 70% of mappable alloreactive CD4+ clones with siplizumab and about 27% in controls.

Looked up from germline, CDR1 is MGHRA and CDR2 is YSYEKL. The CDR3 sequence is 16 residues long. The germline V and J ends were trimmed by 4 bases and 0 bases, with 16 bases remaining between them. The source material was naive CD4+ T cells sorted from blood. The receptor comes from a human donor in good health. The rearrangement uses TRBV4-1 and TRBJ2-7; D gene ambiguous. CDR3 coding DNA: TGCGCCAGCAGCCGCACCGGGTCCGTGATCTCCTACGAGCAGTACTTC. Its protein is CASSRTGSVISYEQYF.